This T cell receptor (beta chain) was observed in a study of identical twins. TCRdb ran MiXCR on the 5' RACE reads and lists one entry per CDR3 protein. This sample has 500,000 to 650,000 distinct CDR3 sequences, with around 20% found just once. Looked up from germline, CDR1 is DFQATT and CDR2 is SNEGSKA (reference sequence). V lost 5 bases and J lost 6; bases outside the gene matches: 8. This CDR3 is 15 amino acids long. These same records also appear under a second study, on yellow fever vaccine responses in identical twins. That work adds: Reportedly, twins' vaccine T cell responses looked partly convergent and partly personalized.

This chain uses TRBV20-1 with TRBJ2-3; 13 nucleotides align to TRBD2. Sequencing was performed on CD4+ T cells sorted from blood. The TCR sequence derives from a young woman in good health. The CDR3 DNA reads TGCAGTGCTCACACTAGCGGGGGGGCCCGGGATACGCAGTATTTT. It specifies CSAHTSGGARDTQYF.